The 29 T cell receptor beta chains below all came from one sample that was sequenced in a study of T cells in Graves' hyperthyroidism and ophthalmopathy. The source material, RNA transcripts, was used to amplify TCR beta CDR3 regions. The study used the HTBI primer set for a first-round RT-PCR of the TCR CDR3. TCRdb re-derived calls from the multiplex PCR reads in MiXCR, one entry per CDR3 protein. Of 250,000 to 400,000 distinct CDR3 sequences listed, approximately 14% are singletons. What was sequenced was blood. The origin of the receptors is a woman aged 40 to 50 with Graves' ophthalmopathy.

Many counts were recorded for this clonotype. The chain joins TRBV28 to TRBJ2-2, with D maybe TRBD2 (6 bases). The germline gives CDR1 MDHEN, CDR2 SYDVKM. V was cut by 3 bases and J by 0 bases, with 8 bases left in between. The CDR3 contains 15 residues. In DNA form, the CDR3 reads TGTGCCAGCAGTTTTACTAGCCCGAACACCGGGGAGCTGTTTTTT. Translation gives CASSFTSPNTGELFF.

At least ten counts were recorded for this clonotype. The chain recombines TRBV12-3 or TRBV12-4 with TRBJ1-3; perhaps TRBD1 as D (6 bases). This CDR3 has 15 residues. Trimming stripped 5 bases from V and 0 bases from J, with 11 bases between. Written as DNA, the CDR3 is TGTGCCAGCAGTAGAGACAGGCTCTCTGGAAACACCATATATTTT. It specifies CASSRDRLSGNTIYF.

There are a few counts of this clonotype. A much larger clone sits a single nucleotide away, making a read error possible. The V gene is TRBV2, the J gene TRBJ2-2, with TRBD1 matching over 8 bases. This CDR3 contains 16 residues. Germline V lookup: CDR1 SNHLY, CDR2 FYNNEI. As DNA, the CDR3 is TGTGCCAGCAGCCAGACCGGGACAGGCAACACCGGGGAGCTGGTTTTT. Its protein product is CASSQTGTGNTGELVF.

Here the CDR3 DNA reads TGCGCCAGCACCCCGACAGAATTGGACGAGCAGTACTTC. This translates into CASTPTELDEQYF. This sequence joins TRBV10-2 and TRBJ2-7; the D gene is possibly TRBD1 (5 bases). The CDR3 totals 13 residues. Per germline, CDR1 WSHSY and CDR2 SAAADI. V lost 7 bases and J lost 5, with 15 bases in between.

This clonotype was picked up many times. CDR3 sequence reads: CASSRGLGYTF. The CDR3 DNA is TGTGCCAGTAGTAGAGGCCTGGGCTACACCTTC. The chain joins TRBV19 to TRBJ1-2; no firm D call. The CDR3 loop spans 11 amino acids. Germline CDR1 is LNHDA and CDR2 is SQIVND (reference sequence). Trimming took off 4 bases at V and 8 bases at J, with 8 bases between the two ends.

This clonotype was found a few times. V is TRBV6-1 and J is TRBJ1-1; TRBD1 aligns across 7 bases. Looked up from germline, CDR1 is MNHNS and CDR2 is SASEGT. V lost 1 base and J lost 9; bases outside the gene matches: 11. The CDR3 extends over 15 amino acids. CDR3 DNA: TGTGCCAGCAGTGAAGATAAGGGACAGAAAACGAAAGCTTTCTTT. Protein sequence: CASSEDKGQKTKAFF.

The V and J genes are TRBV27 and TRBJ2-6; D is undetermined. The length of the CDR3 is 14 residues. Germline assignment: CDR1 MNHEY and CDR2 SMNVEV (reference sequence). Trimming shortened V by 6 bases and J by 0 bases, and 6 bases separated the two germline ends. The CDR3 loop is CASRRNSGANVLTF. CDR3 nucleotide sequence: TGTGCCAGCAGAAGAAACTCTGGGGCCAACGTCCTGACTTTC.

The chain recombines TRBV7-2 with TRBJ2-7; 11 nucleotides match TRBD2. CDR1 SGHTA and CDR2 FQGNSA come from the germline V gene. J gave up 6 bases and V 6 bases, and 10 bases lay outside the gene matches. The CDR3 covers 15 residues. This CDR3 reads CASSLSSGRAGEQYF. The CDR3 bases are TGTGCCAGCAGTTTAAGTAGCGGGAGGGCGGGCGAGCAGTACTTC.

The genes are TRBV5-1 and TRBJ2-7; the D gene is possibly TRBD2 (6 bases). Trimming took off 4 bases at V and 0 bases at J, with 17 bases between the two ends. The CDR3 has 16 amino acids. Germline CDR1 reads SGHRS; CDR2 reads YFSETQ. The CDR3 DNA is TGCGCCAGCAGCCAACTTAGCGGCCGATTCTCCTACGAGCAGTACTTC. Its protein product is CASSQLSGRFSYEQYF. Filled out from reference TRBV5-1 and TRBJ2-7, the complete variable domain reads KAGVTQTPRYLIKTRGQQVTLSCSPISGHRSVSWYQQTPGQGLQFLFEYFSETQRNKGNFPGRFSGRQFSNSRSEMNVSTLELGDSALYLCASSQLSGRFSYEQYFGPGTRLTVT.

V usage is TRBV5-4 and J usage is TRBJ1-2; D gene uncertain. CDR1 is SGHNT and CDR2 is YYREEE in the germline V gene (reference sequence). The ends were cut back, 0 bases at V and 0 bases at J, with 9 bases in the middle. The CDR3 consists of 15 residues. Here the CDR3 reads CASSLEGRANYGYTF. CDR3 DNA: TGTGCCAGCAGCTTGGAAGGGAGAGCTAACTATGGCTACACCTTC.

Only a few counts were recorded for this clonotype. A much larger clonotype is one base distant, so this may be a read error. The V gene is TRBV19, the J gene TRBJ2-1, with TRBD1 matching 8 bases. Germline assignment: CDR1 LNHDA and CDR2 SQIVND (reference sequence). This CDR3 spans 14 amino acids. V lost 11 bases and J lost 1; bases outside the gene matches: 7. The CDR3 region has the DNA TGTGCCGCCTGCCAGGGGGCTTCCTACAATGAGCAGTTCTTC. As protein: CAACQGASYNEQFF.

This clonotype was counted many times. CDR3 amino acids: CSAEAGDRGNSQPQHF. The CDR3 DNA follows: TGCAGTGCTGAAGCAGGGGACAGGGGTAATAGTCAGCCCCAGCATTTT. This chain connects TRBV20-1 to TRBJ1-5; TRBD1 matches at 10 bases. CDR3 length: 16 residues. Germline assignment: CDR1 DFQATT and CDR2 SNEGSKA (reference sequence). V dropped 5 bases and J dropped 6; count of bases not matched to a gene: 13.

The CDR3 sequence is CSATMTDSGNTIYF. CDR3 nucleotides: TGCAGTGCTACCATGACAGACTCTGGAAACACCATATATTTT. The chain recombines TRBV20-1 with TRBJ1-3, with a tentative D call TRBD1 (5 bases). Germline V gene sequence: CDR1 DFQATT, CDR2 SNEGSKA (reference sequence). V was clipped by 4 bases and J by 0 bases, with 10 bases between them. The CDR3 has 14 residues.

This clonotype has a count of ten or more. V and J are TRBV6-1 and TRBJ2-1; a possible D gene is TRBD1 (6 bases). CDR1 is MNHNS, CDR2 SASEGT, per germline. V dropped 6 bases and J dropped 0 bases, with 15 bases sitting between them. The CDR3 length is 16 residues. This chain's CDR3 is CASSRKRGISYNEQFF. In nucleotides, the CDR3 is TGTGCCAGCAGCCGAAAGAGGGGGATCTCCTACAATGAGCAGTTCTTC.

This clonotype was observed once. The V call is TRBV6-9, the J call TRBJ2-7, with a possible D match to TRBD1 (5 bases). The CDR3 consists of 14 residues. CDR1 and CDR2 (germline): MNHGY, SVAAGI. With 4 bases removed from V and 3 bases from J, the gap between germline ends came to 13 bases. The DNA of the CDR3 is TGTGCCAGCAGTTTCCAGGGCGTATACTACGAGCAGTACTTC. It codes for CASSFQGVYYEQYF.

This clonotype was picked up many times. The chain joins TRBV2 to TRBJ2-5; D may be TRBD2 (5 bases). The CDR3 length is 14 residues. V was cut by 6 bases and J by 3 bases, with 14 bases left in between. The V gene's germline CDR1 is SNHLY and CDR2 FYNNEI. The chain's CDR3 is CASSERERKETQYF. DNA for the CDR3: TGTGCCAGCAGCGAGAGGGAGAGGAAAGAGACCCAGTACTTC.

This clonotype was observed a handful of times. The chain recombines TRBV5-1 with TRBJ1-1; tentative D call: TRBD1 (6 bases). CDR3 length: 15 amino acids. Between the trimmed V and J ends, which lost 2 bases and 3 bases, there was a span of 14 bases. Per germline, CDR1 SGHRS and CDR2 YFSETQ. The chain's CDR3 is CASSFGGFKYTEAFF. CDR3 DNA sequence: TGCGCCAGCAGCTTTGGGGGCTTCAAATACACTGAAGCTTTCTTT.

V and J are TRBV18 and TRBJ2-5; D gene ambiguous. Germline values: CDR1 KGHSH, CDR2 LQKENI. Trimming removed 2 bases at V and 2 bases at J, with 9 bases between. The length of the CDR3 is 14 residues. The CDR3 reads CASSPISAQETQYF. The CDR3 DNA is TGTGCCAGCTCACCAATCTCCGCGCAAGAGACCCAGTACTTC.

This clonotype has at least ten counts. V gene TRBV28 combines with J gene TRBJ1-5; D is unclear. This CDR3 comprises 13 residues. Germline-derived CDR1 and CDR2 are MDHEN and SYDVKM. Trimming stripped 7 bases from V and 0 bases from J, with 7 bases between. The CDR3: CASNTNSNQPQHF. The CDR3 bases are TGTGCCAGCAACACGAATAGCAATCAGCCCCAGCATTTT.

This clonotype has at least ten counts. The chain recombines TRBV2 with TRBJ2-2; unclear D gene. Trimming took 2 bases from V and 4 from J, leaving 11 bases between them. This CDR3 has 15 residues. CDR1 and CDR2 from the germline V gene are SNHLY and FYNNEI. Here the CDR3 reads CASSESLGSTGELFF. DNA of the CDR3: TGTGCCAGCAGTGAATCATTGGGGTCCACCGGGGAGCTGTTTTTT.

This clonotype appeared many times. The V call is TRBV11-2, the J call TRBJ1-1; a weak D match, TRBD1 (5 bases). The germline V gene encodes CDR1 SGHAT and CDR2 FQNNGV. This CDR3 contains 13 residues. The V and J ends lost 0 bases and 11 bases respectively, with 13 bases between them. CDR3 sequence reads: CASSLDGGVRAFF. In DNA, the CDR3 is TGTGCCAGCAGCTTAGATGGGGGAGTGAGGGCTTTCTTT.

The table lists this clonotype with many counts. DNA for the CDR3: TGTGCCAGCAGCGAGGGGGCCTTAGGCGAGCAGTACTTC. The encoded protein is CASSEGALGEQYF. The chain uses TRBV25-1 and TRBJ2-7; 7 bases line up with TRBD1. The CDR3 extends over 13 amino acids. Germline assignment: CDR1 MGHDK and CDR2 SYGVNS. The J segment lost 6 bases and the V segment lost 6 bases, leaving 8 bases of the junction unmatched.

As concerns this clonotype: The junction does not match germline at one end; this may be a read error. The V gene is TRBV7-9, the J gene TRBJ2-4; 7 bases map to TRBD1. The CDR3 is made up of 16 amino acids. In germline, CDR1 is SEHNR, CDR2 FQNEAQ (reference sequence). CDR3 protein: CASSSPTGAAKNVQYF. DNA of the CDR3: TGTGCCAGCAGCTCCCCAACAGGGGCGGCCAAAAACGTTCAGTACTTC.

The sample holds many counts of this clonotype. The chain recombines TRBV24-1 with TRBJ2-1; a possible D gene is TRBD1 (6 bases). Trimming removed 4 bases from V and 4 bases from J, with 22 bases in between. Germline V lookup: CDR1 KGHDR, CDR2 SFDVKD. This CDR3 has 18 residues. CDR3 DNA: TGTGCCACCAGTGACCACGGGACAAGGGGTCCGACTTACAATGAGCAGTTCTTC. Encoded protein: CATSDHGTRGPTYNEQFF.

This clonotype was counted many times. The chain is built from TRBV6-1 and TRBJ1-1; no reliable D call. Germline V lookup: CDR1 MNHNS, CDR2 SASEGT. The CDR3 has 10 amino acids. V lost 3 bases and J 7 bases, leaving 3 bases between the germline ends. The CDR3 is CASSDREAFF. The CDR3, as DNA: TGTGCCAGCAGTGACCGTGAAGCTTTCTTT.

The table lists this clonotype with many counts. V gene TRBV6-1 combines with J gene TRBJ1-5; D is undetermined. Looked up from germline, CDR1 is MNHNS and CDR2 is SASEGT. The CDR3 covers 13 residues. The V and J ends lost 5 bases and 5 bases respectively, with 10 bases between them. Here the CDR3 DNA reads TGTGCCAGCAGTTACGATTTGGATCAGCCCCAGCATTTT. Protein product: CASSYDLDQPQHF.

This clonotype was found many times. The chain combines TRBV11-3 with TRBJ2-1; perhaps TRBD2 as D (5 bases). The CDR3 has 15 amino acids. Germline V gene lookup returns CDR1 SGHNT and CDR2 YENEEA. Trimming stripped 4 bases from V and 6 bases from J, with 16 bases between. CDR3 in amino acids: CASSSGRERANEQFF. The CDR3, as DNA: TGTGCCAGCAGCTCCGGAAGGGAGAGGGCCAATGAGCAGTTCTTC.

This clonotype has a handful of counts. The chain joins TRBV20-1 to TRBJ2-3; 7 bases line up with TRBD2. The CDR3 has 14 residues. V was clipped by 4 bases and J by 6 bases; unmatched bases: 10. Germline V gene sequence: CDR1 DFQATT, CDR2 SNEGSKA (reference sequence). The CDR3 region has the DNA TGCAGTGCTATTCGAGGGAGGGCCGAGGATACGCAGTATTTT. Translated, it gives CSAIRGRAEDTQYF.

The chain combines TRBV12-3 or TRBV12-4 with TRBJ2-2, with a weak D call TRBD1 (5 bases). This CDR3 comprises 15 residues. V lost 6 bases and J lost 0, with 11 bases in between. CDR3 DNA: TGTGCCAGCAGACAGGAAGCTTCGAACACCGGGGAGCTGTTTTTT. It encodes CASRQEASNTGELFF.